The rows below give T cell receptor beta chains drawn from one sample of a study of T cells after yellow fever vaccination. MiXCR was run by TCRdb on the 5' RACE reads, yielding one entry per CDR3 protein. Of 200,000 to 250,000 distinct CDR3 sequences listed, 6.9% are singletons. The material was CD4+ T cells sorted from PBMCs, obtained 15 days after the yellow fever booster vaccination. Source of these receptors: a man under 40 who received the YFV17D yellow fever vaccine. Both conserved end residues are part of each CDR3. Fields, in order: V gene, clone size, D gene, J gene, CDR3 length, CDR3 DNA, CDR3 protein. A D gene is named only where the DNA matches it firmly. Size is omitted from some rows. Given values are once, few, many or a class for expanded clones.

v_call: TRBV7-9
clone_size: few
d_call: TRBD1
j_call: TRBJ2-7
cdr3_length: 14
cdr3_nt: TGTGCCAGCAGCTTGGGACAGGGGCAGCAGGGGCAGTACTTC
cdr3_aa: CASSLGQGQQGQYF

v_call: TRBV10-3
clone_size: few
d_call: TRBD1
j_call: TRBJ1-2
cdr3_length: 14
cdr3_nt: TGTGCCATCAGTGGAGGACAGGGAGAGATTGGCTACACCTTC
cdr3_aa: CAISGGQGEIGYTF

v_call: TRBV28
clone_size: few
d_call: TRBD1
j_call: TRBJ2-2
cdr3_length: 14
cdr3_nt: TGTGCCAGCAAAACAGGGGATAACACCGGGGAGCTGTTTTTT
cdr3_aa: CASKTGDNTGELFF

v_call: TRBV4-3
clone_size: few
d_call: -
j_call: TRBJ1-2
cdr3_length: 15
cdr3_nt: TGCGCCAGCAGCCAAGTAAGGACAGCTAACTATGGCTACACCTTC
cdr3_aa: CASSQVRTANYGYTF

v_call: TRBV7-2
clone_size: -
d_call: -
j_call: TRBJ1-3
cdr3_length: 15
cdr3_nt: TGTGCCAGCAGCTCCTCAGGACAGAATGGAAACACCATATATTTT
cdr3_aa: CASSSSGQNGNTIYF

v_call: TRBV20-1
clone_size: -
d_call: TRBD2
j_call: TRBJ2-3
cdr3_length: 21
cdr3_nt: TGCAGTGCTAGAGATCTGCCGGGACTAGCGGGTAAAGGCAGCGGCACAGATACGCAGTATTTT
cdr3_aa: CSARDLPGLAGKGSGTDTQYF

v_call: TRBV12-5
clone_size: few
d_call: TRBD2
j_call: TRBJ2-1
cdr3_length: 14
cdr3_nt: TGTGCTAGTGTGGCGGGAGGGTCCAACAATGAGCAGTTCTTC
cdr3_aa: CASVAGGSNNEQFF

v_call: TRBV25-1
clone_size: few
d_call: -
j_call: TRBJ1-2
cdr3_length: 13
cdr3_nt: TGTGCCAGCAGTATCCGGACTGACTATGGCTACACCTTC
cdr3_aa: CASSIRTDYGYTF

v_call: TRBV4-2
clone_size: few
d_call: TRBD1
j_call: TRBJ1-2
cdr3_length: 14
cdr3_nt: TGTGCCAGCAGCCAACCGGGACAGGGGTCTGGCTACACCTTC
cdr3_aa: CASSQPGQGSGYTF

v_call: TRBV4-3
clone_size: many
d_call: -
j_call: TRBJ2-1
cdr3_length: 15
cdr3_nt: TGCGCCAGCAGCCAAGGAATCGGGCTATTCAATGAGCAGTTCTTC
cdr3_aa: CASSQGIGLFNEQFF

v_call: TRBV18
clone_size: few
d_call: TRBD2
j_call: TRBJ2-1
cdr3_length: 15
cdr3_nt: TGTGCCAGCCGCTCGAGTAGGCTAGCGGGATGGGAGCAGTTCTTC
cdr3_aa: CASRSSRLAGWEQFF

v_call: TRBV5-5
clone_size: few
d_call: -
j_call: TRBJ1-1
cdr3_length: 16
cdr3_nt: TGTGCCAGCAGCTTTCTTCAAGGAGGTTTTGGCACTGAAGCTTTCTTT
cdr3_aa: CASSFLQGGFGTEAFF

v_call: TRBV7-8
clone_size: -
d_call: TRBD2
j_call: TRBJ2-7
cdr3_length: 14
cdr3_nt: TGTGCCAGCAGCTTAGCCAGCGGGAGATACGAGCAGTACTTC
cdr3_aa: CASSLASGRYEQYF

v_call: TRBV5-4
clone_size: many
d_call: -
j_call: TRBJ2-1
cdr3_length: 13
cdr3_nt: TGTGCCAGCAGCTTGCTGGGTTACAATGAGCAGTTCTTC
cdr3_aa: CASSLLGYNEQFF

v_call: TRBV11-2
clone_size: -
d_call: -
j_call: TRBJ1-3
cdr3_length: 14
cdr3_nt: TGTGCCAGCAGCTCTATTAGGGCAGGAAACACCATATATTTT
cdr3_aa: CASSSIRAGNTIYF

v_call: TRBV30
clone_size: -
d_call: -
j_call: TRBJ2-1
cdr3_length: 15
cdr3_nt: TGTGCCTGGAGTGTTGGTCACGGCTCCTACAATGAGCAGTTCTTC
cdr3_aa: CAWSVGHGSYNEQFF

v_call: TRBV4-2
clone_size: many
d_call: TRBD2
j_call: TRBJ2-7
cdr3_length: 16
cdr3_nt: TGTGCCAGCAGCCGAGGGGGCACTAGCGGGAGTCACGAGCAGTACTTC
cdr3_aa: CASSRGGTSGSHEQYF

v_call: TRBV7-9
clone_size: -
d_call: -
j_call: TRBJ2-4
cdr3_length: 17
cdr3_nt: TGTGCCAGCAGCTTGCGAAAGCGCGGACTAGCCAAAAACATTCAGTACTTC
cdr3_aa: CASSLRKRGLAKNIQYF

v_call: TRBV3-1
clone_size: -
d_call: -
j_call: TRBJ1-2
cdr3_length: 15
cdr3_nt: TGTGCCAGCAGCCCCGGGAGGGGATCGAACTATGGCTACACCTTC
cdr3_aa: CASSPGRGSNYGYTF

v_call: TRBV7-2
clone_size: -
d_call: -
j_call: TRBJ2-5
cdr3_length: 16
cdr3_nt: TGTGCCAGCAGCTTAGTATTGCGGGCAGTACAAGAGACCCAGTACTTC
cdr3_aa: CASSLVLRAVQETQYF

v_call: TRBV7-7
clone_size: few
d_call: -
j_call: TRBJ1-1
cdr3_length: 13
cdr3_nt: TGTGCCAGCAGTGCAGGGGAGAACACTGAAGCTTTCTTT
cdr3_aa: CASSAGENTEAFF

v_call: TRBV20-1
clone_size: few
d_call: -
j_call: TRBJ1-5
cdr3_length: 14
cdr3_nt: TGCAGTGCTACCGTGGGAGGGGCCAATCAGCCCCAGCATTTT
cdr3_aa: CSATVGGANQPQHF

v_call: TRBV5-1
clone_size: few
d_call: TRBD2
j_call: TRBJ2-3
cdr3_length: 16
cdr3_nt: TGCGCCAGCAGCTTGGGGACTAGCGGGAAGGCAGATACGCAGTATTTT
cdr3_aa: CASSLGTSGKADTQYF

v_call: TRBV15
clone_size: many
d_call: -
j_call: TRBJ2-5
cdr3_length: 13
cdr3_nt: TGTGCCACCAGGGCGGGAAGATCAGAGACCCAGTACTTC
cdr3_aa: CATRAGRSETQYF

v_call: TRBV6-1
clone_size: few
d_call: -
j_call: TRBJ1-2
cdr3_length: 13
cdr3_nt: TGTGCCAGCAGTGAAGGTGGGGCCCATGGCTACACCTTC
cdr3_aa: CASSEGGAHGYTF

v_call: TRBV4-3
clone_size: many
d_call: -
j_call: TRBJ2-7
cdr3_length: 13
cdr3_nt: TGCGCCAGGAAATTCCCAGAAGAATACGAGCAGTACTTC
cdr3_aa: CARKFPEEYEQYF

v_call: TRBV12-3/TRBV12-4
clone_size: many
d_call: TRBD1
j_call: TRBJ2-7
cdr3_length: 16
cdr3_nt: TGTGCCAGCAGTCACGACAGGGGGCTAAGTCTCTACGAGCAGTACTTC
cdr3_aa: CASSHDRGLSLYEQYF

v_call: TRBV3-1
clone_size: many
d_call: -
j_call: TRBJ2-7
cdr3_length: 17
cdr3_nt: TGTGCCAGCACCTCTCTTCGGACAACTTCGAGCTCCTACGAGCAGTACTTC
cdr3_aa: CASTSLRTTSSSYEQYF

v_call: TRBV18
clone_size: many
d_call: TRBD2
j_call: TRBJ2-5
cdr3_length: 15
cdr3_nt: TGTGCCAGCTCACCGGTTAGCGGGAGGCAAGAGACCCAGTACTTC
cdr3_aa: CASSPVSGRQETQYF

v_call: TRBV5-4
clone_size: many
d_call: -
j_call: TRBJ2-1
cdr3_length: 16
cdr3_nt: TGTGCCAGCAGCTTACCCGGGACCGGGGTCTACAATGAGCAGTTCTTC
cdr3_aa: CASSLPGTGVYNEQFF

v_call: TRBV20-1
clone_size: many
d_call: -
j_call: TRBJ2-1
cdr3_length: 17
cdr3_nt: TGCAGTGCTAGATCATTCGTCGGAGTAGACTCCTACAATGAGCAGTTCTTC
cdr3_aa: CSARSFVGVDSYNEQFF

v_call: TRBV20-1
clone_size: many
d_call: TRBD2
j_call: TRBJ2-1
cdr3_length: 14
cdr3_nt: TGCAGTGCTACTCCTAGCGGAGCCTACAATGAGCAGTTCTTC
cdr3_aa: CSATPSGAYNEQFF

v_call: TRBV12-3/TRBV12-4
clone_size: few
d_call: TRBD2
j_call: TRBJ2-7
cdr3_length: 16
cdr3_nt: TGTGCCAGCAGTTTAACTAGCGGGAGCTCCGCCTACGAGCAGTACTTC
cdr3_aa: CASSLTSGSSAYEQYF

v_call: TRBV20-1
clone_size: -
d_call: TRBD2
j_call: TRBJ2-3
cdr3_length: 15
cdr3_nt: TGCAGTGCTAGTCTAGCGGAGGCGCTCACAGATACGCAGTATTTT
cdr3_aa: CSASLAEALTDTQYF

v_call: TRBV20-1
clone_size: -
d_call: -
j_call: TRBJ1-2
cdr3_length: 12
cdr3_nt: TGCAGTGCTAGAGTTTCCCGGTATGGCTACACCTTC
cdr3_aa: CSARVSRYGYTF

v_call: TRBV20-1
clone_size: few
d_call: -
j_call: TRBJ1-1
cdr3_length: 13
cdr3_nt: TGCAGTGTTTTGGTCGGGACCCCTCCTGAAGCTTTCTTT
cdr3_aa: CSVLVGTPPEAFF

v_call: TRBV7-8
clone_size: -
d_call: -
j_call: TRBJ2-6
cdr3_length: 11
cdr3_nt: TGTGCCAGCAGCCCAGAAGTCGTCCTGACTTTC
cdr3_aa: CASSPEVVLTF

v_call: TRBV5-1
clone_size: -
d_call: -
j_call: TRBJ2-5
cdr3_length: 16
cdr3_nt: TGCGCCAGCAGCCGCACGCAACAGGCAGGGATAGAGACCCAGTACTTC
cdr3_aa: CASSRTQQAGIETQYF

v_call: TRBV5-1
clone_size: few
d_call: TRBD2
j_call: TRBJ2-3
cdr3_length: 14
cdr3_nt: TGCGCCAGCAGCCTAGCGGGGAGGGCAGATACGCAGTATTTT
cdr3_aa: CASSLAGRADTQYF

v_call: TRBV6-2/TRBV6-3
clone_size: -
d_call: -
j_call: TRBJ1-1
cdr3_length: 14
cdr3_nt: TGTGCCAGCAGTTCTGGGGTAGGGGTCACCGGAGCTTTCTTT
cdr3_aa: CASSSGVGVTGAFF

v_call: TRBV28
clone_size: -
d_call: -
j_call: TRBJ2-7
cdr3_length: 13
cdr3_nt: TGTGCCAGCAGTGGGACATTCACCTACGAGCAGTACTTC
cdr3_aa: CASSGTFTYEQYF